Listed below are T cell receptor beta chains from one sample, sequenced in a study of T cells in Graves' hyperthyroidism and ophthalmopathy. A single record per CDR3 protein comes from TCRdb applying MiXCR to the multiplex PCR reads. Counted here are around 540,000 distinct CDR3 sequences, about 15% occurring once; the ten biggest clones make up about 31%. Sequencing was done on a sample of blood. The receptor set was obtained from a woman aged 25 to 39 with Graves' ophthalmopathy. Each CDR3 is given with its conserved first and last residue. The order of the fields is V gene, D gene, clone size, J gene, CDR3 protein, CDR3 DNA. The D gene is left open where the match is weak. Size is omitted from some rows. Given values are once, few, many or a class for expanded clones.

TRBV27	NA	NA	TRBJ1-1	CASSREQKNTEAFF	TGTGCCAGCAGCCGTGAGCAGAAGAACACTGAAGCTTTCTTT
TRBV6-2/TRBV6-3	NA	many	TRBJ2-7	CASSYPPGFGYEQYF	TGTGCCAGCAGTTACCCACCCGGTTTCGGATACGAGCAGTACTTC
TRBV19	TRBD1	NA	TRBJ2-5	CASSTLSGGGETQYF	TGTGCCAGTAGTACGCTCTCAGGGGGCGGTGAGACCCAGTACTTC
TRBV15	NA	once	TRBJ1-4	CATSRGWGDKVLFF	TGTGCCACCAGCAGAGGGTGGGGGGACAAAGTACTGTTTTTT
TRBV28	NA	many	TRBJ2-1	CASSTWKRLGSYNEQFF	TGTGCCAGCAGTACCTGGAAGCGGTTAGGCTCCTACAATGAGCAGTTCTTC
TRBV12-3/TRBV12-4	TRBD2	NA	TRBJ2-1	CASSGREGLESSYNEQFF	TGTGCCAGCAGTGGGCGGGAGGGCCTGGAGAGCTCCTACAATGAGCAGTTCTTC
TRBV27	NA	many	TRBJ1-1	CASSFWGTGSSTEAFF	TGTGCCAGCAGTTTCTGGGGGACGGGGTCGAGCACTGAAGCTTTCTTT
TRBV28	NA	many	TRBJ1-5	CASSLLGFGNQPQHF	TGTGCCAGCAGTTTACTAGGGTTTGGCAATCAGCCCCAGCATTTT
TRBV28	TRBD1	many	TRBJ2-4	CASSYGDRAKNIQYF	TGTGCCAGCAGTTACGGGGACAGAGCCAAAAACATTCAGTACTTC
TRBV7-9	NA	NA	TRBJ1-1	CASSYVTGVNTEAFF	TGTGCCAGCAGCTATGTAACGGGCGTGAACACTGAAGCTTTCTTT
TRBV12-3/TRBV12-4	TRBD2	many	TRBJ2-1	CASTLAGGNNEQFF	TGTGCCAGCACACTAGCGGGAGGGAACAATGAGCAGTTCTTC
TRBV24-1	NA	many	TRBJ2-5	CATRGMGGETQYF	TGTGCCACCAGGGGGATGGGCGGGGAGACCCAGTACTTC
TRBV11-2	TRBD2	NA	TRBJ2-2	CASTLAGGVDTGELFF	TGTGCCAGCACCCTAGCCGGGGGGGTGGACACCGGGGAGCTGTTTTTT
TRBV5-1	TRBD2	few	TRBJ2-7	CASSLAMTSGSYEQYF	TGCGCCAGCAGCTTGGCCATGACTAGCGGGAGCTACGAGCAGTACTTC